The source of this TCR beta chain is a study of T cells expressing NK-cell markers. Study background: It was from sorted CD3+CD56+NKG2C+, CD3+CD56+NKG2C- and CD3+CD56-NKG2C+ T cells that TCR beta repertoires came.

TCRdb reanalyzed the 5' RACE reads, giving one entry per CDR3 protein sequence and no DNA. The repertoire table contains approximately 550,000 distinct CDR3 sequences. About this clonotype itself: Its antigen is not known.

Findings and caveats of the study: Similarly, these clonotypes led the CD3+CD56-NKG2C+ fraction as well in a handful of donors.

This CDR3 is built from 11 residues. The receptor was isolated from a man younger than 30 in good health. The gene calls are TRBV12-3 or TRBV12-4 and TRBJ2-1; checking the TCRdb D call of TRBD1 is not possible without DNA. Input material: blood T cells: a sorted CD56 or NKG2C T cell subset, CD4+ or CD8+ T cells, or bulk PBMC T cells (not recorded which). CDR3 protein: CASTLGPKQFF.